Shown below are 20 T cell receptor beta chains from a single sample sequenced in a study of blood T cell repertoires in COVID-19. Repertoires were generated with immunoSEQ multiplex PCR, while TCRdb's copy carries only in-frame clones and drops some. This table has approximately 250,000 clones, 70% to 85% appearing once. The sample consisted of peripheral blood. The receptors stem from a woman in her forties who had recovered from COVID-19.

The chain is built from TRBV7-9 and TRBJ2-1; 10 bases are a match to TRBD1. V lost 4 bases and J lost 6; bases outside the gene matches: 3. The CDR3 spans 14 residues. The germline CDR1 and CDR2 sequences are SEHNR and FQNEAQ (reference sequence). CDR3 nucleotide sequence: TGTGCCAGCAGCTGGGGACAGGGGTTCAATGAGCAGTTCTTC. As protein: CASSWGQGFNEQFF.

CDR3 sequence: CASSAALGDRGYGNTEAFF. The CDR3 DNA reads TGTGCCAGCAGCGCCGCCCTCGGTGACAGGGGGTATGGGAACACTGAAGCTTTCTTT. The chain couples TRBV5-5 to TRBJ1-1, with 9 bases that match TRBD1. The CDR3 totals 19 residues. The germline gives CDR1 SGHKS, CDR2 YYEKEE (reference sequence). V lost 4 bases and J lost 1; bases outside the gene matches: 17.

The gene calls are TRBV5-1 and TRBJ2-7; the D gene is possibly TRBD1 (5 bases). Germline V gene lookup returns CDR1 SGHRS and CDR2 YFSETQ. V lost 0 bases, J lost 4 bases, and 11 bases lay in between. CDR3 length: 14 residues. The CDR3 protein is CASSLEDRRYEQYF. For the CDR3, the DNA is TGCGCCAGCAGCTTGGAAGACAGAAGGTACGAGCAGTACTTC.

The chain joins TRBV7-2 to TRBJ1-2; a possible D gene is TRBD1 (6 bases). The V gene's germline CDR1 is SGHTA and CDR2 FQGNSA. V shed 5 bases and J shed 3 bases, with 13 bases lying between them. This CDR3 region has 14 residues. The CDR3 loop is CASSQGQKYYGYTF. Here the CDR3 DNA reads TGTGCCAGCAGCCAGGGACAAAAATACTATGGCTACACCTTC.

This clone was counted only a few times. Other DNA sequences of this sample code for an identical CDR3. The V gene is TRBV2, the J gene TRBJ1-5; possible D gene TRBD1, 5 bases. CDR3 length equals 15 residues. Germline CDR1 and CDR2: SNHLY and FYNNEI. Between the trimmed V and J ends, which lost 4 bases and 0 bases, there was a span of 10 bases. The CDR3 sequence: CASSGQGTSNQPQHF. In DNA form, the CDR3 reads TGTGCCAGCAGTGGCCAGGGTACTAGCAATCAGCCCCAGCATTTT. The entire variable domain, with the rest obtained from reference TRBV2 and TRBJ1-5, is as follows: EPEVTQTPSHQVTQMGQEVILRCVPISNHLYFYWYRQILGQKVEFLVSFYNNEISEKSEIFDDQFSVERPDGSNFTLKIRSTKLEDSAMYFCASSGQGTSNQPQHFGDGTRLSIL.

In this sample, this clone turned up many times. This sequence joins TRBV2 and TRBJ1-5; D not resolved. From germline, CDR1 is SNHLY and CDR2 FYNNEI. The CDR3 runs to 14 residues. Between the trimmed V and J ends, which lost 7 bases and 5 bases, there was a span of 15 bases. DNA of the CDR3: TGTGCCAGCAATCCGTCGTCCCTTTATCAGCCCCAGCATTTT. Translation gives CASNPSSLYQPQHF.

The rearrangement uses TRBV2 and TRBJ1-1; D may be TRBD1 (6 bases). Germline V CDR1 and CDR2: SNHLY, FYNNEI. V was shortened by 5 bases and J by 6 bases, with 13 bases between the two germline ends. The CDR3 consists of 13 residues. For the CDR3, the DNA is TGTGCCAGCAGTTTTGACAGGTCAGCTGAAGCTTTCTTT. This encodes CASSFDRSAEAFF.

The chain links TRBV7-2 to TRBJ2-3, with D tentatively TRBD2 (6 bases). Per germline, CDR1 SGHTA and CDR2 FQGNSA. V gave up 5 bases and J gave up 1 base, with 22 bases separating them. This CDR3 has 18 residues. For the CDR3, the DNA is TGTGCCAGCAGCCCGCGGGGTAGGGCGGGGCGACGCACAGATACGCAGTATTTT. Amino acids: CASSPRGRAGRRTDTQYF.

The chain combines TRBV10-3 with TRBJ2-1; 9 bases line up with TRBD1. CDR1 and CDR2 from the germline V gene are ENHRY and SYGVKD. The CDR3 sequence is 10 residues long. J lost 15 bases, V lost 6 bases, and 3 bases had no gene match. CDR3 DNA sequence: TGTGCCATCAGCGGGACAGGGCGGTTCTTC. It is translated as CAISGTGRFF.

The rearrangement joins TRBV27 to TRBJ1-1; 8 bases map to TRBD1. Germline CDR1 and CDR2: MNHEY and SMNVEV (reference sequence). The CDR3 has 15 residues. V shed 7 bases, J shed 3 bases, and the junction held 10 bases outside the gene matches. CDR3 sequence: CASKAGGALDTEAFF. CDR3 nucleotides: TGTGCCAGCAAGGCAGGGGGCGCCTTGGACACTGAAGCTTTCTTT.

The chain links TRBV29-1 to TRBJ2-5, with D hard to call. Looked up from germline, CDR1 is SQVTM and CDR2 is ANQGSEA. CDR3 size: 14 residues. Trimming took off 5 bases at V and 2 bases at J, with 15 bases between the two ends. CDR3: CSVRLTLRQETQYF. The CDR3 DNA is TGCAGCGTTAGGTTGACATTGCGTCAAGAGACCCAGTACTTC.

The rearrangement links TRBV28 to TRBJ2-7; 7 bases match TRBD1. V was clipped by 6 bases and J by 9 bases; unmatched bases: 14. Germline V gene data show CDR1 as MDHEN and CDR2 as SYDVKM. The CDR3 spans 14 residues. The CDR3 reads CASSLMGQLVGQYF. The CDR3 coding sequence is TGTGCCAGCAGCCTGATGGGACAGTTAGTCGGGCAGTACTTC.

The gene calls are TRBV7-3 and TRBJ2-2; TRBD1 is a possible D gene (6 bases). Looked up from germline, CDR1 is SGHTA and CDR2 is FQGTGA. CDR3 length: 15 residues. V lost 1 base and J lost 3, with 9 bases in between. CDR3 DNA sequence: TGTGCCAGCAGCTTAAGGGACACCTACACCGGGGAGCTGTTTTTT. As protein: CASSLRDTYTGELFF.

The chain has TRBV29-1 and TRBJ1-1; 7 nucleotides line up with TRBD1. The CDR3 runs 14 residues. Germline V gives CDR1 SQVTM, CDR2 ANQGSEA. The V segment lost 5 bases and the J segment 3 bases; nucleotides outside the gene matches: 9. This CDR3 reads CSVSQGTWDTEAFF. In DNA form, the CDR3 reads TGCAGCGTTTCACAGGGGACCTGGGACACTGAAGCTTTCTTT.

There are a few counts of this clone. CDR3 amino acids: CASSLKGTQAFF. The CDR3, as DNA: TGTGCCAGCAGTCTAAAGGGGACTCAAGCTTTCTTT. V gene TRBV12-3 or TRBV12-4 combines with J gene TRBJ1-1; D is perhaps TRBD1 (5 bases). V lost 5 bases and J 9 bases, leaving 13 bases between the germline ends. The CDR3 contains 12 residues.

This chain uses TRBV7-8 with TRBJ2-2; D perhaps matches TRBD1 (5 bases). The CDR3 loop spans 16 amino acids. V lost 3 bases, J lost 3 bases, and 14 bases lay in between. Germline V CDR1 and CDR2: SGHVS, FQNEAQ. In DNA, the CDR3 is TGTGCCAGCAGCTTCTCCGGCAGGGCGGACACCGGGGAGCTGTTTTTT. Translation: CASSFSGRADTGELFF. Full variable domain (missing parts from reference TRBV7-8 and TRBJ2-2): GAGVSQSPRYKVAKRGQDVALRCDPISGHVSLFWYQQALGQGPEFLTYFQNEAQLDKSGLPSDRFFAERPEGSVSTLKIQRTQQEDSAVYLCASSFSGRADTGELFFGEGSRLTVL.

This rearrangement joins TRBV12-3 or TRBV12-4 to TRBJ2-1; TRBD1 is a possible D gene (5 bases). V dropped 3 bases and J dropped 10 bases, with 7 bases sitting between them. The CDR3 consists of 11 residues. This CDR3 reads CASSLRQEQFF. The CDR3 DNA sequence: TGTGCCAGCAGTTTGAGACAGGAGCAGTTCTTC.

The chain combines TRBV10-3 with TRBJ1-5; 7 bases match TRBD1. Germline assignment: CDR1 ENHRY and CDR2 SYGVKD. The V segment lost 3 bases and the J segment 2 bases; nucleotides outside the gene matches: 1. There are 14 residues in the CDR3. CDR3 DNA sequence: TGTGCCATCAGTGACGACAGGGGCAATCAGCCCCAGCATTTT. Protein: CAISDDRGNQPQHF.

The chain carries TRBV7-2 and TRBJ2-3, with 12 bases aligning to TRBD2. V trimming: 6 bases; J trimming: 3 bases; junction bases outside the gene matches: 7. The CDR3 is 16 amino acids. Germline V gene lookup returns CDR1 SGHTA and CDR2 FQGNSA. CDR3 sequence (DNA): TGTGCCAGCAGACTCCTAGCGGGGGGGCCGACAGATACGCAGTATTTT. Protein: CASRLLAGGPTDTQYF.

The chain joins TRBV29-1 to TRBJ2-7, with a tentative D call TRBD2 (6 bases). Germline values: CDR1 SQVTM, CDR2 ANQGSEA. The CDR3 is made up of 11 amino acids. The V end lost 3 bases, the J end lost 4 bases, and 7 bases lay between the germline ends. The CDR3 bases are TGCAGCGTTGATGGGGGGTACGAGCAGTACTTC. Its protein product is CSVDGGYEQYF.